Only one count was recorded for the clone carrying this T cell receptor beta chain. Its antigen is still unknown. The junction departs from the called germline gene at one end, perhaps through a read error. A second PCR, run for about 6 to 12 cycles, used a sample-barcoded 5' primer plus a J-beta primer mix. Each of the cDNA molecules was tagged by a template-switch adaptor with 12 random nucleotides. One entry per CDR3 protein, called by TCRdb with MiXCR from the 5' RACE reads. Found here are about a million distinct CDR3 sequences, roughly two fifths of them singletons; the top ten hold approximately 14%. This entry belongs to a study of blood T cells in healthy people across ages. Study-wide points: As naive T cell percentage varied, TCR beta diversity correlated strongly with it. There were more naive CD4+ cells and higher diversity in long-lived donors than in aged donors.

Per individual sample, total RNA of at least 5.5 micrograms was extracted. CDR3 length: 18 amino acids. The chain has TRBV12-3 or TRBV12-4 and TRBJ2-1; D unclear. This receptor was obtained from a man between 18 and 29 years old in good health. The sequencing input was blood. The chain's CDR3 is CAGRNYSRTTVGYNEQFF. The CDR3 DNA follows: TGTGCCGGCAGAAATTATAGCAGAACTACCGTGGGATACAATGAGCAGTTCTTC.